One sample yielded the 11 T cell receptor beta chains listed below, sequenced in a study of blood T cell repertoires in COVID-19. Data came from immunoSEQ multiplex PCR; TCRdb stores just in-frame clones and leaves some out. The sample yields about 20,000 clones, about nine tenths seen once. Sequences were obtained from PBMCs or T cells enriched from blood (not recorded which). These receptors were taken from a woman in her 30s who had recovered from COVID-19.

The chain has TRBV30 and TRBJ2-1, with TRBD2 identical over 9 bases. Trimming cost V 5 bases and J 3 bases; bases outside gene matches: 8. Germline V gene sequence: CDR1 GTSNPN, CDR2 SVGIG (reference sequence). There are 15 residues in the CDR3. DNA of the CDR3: TGTGCCTGGGCGCCGATAGCGGGGGACTACAATGAGCAGTTCTTC. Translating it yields CAWAPIAGDYNEQFF.

The CDR3 is CASRGGIGNEQFF. For the CDR3, the DNA is TGTGCCAGTAGAGGGGGAATCGGGAATGAGCAGTTCTTC. The chain links TRBV19 to TRBJ2-1; TRBD1 is a possible D gene (6 bases). The V gene's germline CDR1 is LNHDA and CDR2 SQIVND (reference sequence). V was clipped by 6 bases and J by 7 bases, with 13 bases between them. The CDR3 extends over 13 amino acids.

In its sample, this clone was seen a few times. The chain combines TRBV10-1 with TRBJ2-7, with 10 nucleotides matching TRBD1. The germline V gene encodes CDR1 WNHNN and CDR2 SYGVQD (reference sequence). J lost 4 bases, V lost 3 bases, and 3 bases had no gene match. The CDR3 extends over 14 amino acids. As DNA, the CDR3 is TGCGCCAGCAGTGATGGGACAGGGGAATACGAGCAGTACTTC. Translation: CASSDGTGEYEQYF.

CDR3 in amino acids: CASSFERGSEQYF. CDR3 sequence (DNA): TGTGCCAGCAGTTTTGAAAGGGGGAGCGAGCAGTACTTC. This sequence joins TRBV12-3 or TRBV12-4 and TRBJ2-7, with D maybe TRBD1 (6 bases). The ends were cut back, 3 bases at V and 6 bases at J, with 12 bases in the middle. CDR3 length: 13 amino acids.

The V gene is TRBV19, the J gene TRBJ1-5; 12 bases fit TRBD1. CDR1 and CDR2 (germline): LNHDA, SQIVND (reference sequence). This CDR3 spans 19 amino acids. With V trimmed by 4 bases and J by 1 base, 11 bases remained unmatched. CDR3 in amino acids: CASSTDRDRGRGSNQPQHF. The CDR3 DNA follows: TGTGCCAGTAGTACGGACCGGGACAGGGGGCGCGGAAGCAATCAGCCCCAGCATTTT. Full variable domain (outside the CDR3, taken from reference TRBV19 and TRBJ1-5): DGGITQSPKYLFRKEGQNVTLSCEQNLNHDAMYWYRQDPGQGLRLIYYSQIVNDFQKGDIAEGYSVSREKKESFPLTVTSAQKNPTAFYLCASSTDRDRGRGSNQPQHFGDGTRLSIL.

The CDR3 DNA is TGTGCCAGCAGTGAGAGACAGGGGAATAACGGCTACACCTTC. Its translation: CASSERQGNNGYTF. The genes are TRBV2 and TRBJ1-2, with 8 bases identical to TRBD1. The CDR3 has 14 residues. Germline lookup yields CDR1 SNHLY and CDR2 FYNNEI. V gave up 3 bases and J gave up 8 bases; unmatched junction bases: 8.

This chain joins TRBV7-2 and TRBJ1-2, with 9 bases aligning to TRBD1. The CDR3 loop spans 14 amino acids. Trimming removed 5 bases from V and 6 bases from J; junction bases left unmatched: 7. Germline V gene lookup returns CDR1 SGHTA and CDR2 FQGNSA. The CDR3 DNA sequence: TGTGCCAGCAGCCAGGAGACAGGGGGTGATGGCTACACCTTC. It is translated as CASSQETGGDGYTF.

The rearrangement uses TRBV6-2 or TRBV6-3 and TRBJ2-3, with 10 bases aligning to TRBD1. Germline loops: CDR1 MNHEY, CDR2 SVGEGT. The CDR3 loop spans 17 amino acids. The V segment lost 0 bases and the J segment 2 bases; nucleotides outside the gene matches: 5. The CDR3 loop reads CASSYSDRGRPTDTQYF. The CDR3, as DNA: TGTGCCAGCAGTTACTCCGACAGGGGGCGACCCACAGATACGCAGTATTTT.

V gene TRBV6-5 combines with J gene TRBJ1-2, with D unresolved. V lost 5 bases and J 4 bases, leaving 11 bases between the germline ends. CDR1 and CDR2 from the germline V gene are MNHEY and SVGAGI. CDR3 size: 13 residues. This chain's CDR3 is CASSPDKIYGYTF. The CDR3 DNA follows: TGTGCCAGCAGTCCAGACAAGATCTATGGCTACACCTTC.

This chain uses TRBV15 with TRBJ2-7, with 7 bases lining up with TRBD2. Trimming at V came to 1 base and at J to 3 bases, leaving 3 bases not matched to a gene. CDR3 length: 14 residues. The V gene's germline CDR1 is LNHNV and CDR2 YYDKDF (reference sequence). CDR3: CATSRGDYDYEQYF. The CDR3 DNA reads TGTGCCACCAGCAGAGGGGACTACGACTACGAGCAGTACTTC.

The CDR3: CASRYYYEQYF. The CDR3 DNA sequence: TGTGCCAGCCGTTATTACTACGAGCAGTACTTC. The V and J genes are TRBV2 and TRBJ2-7; no reliable D call. The V gene lost 8 bases and the J gene lost 3 bases, with 8 bases spanning the gap. The CDR3 has 11 residues. Germline CDR1 is SNHLY and CDR2 is FYNNEI. The full variable domain, its missing parts supplied by reference TRBV2 and TRBJ2-7, is EPEVTQTPSHQVTQMGQEVILRCVPISNHLYFYWYRQILGQKVEFLVSFYNNEISEKSEIFDDQFSVERPDGSNFTLKIRSTKLEDSAMYFCASRYYYEQYFGPGTRLTVT.